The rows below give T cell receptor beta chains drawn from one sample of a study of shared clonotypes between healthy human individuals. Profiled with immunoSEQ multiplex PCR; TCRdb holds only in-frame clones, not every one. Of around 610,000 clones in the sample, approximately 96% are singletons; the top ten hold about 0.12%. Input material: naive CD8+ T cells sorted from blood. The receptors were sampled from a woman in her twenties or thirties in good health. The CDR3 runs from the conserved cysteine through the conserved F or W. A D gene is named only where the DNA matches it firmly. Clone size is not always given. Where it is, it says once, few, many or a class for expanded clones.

CDR3: CATTAVGQGWNEQFF
DNA: TGTGCCACCACAGCCGTGGGACAGGGGTGGAATGAGCAGTTCTTC
size: -
length: 15
V: TRBV27
J: TRBJ2-1
D: TRBD1

CDR3: CASSSRRISDKAYEQYF
DNA: TGTGCCAGCAGTTCCCGAAGGATTAGCGATAAAGCCTACGAGCAGTACTTC
size: -
length: 17
V: TRBV28
J: TRBJ2-7
D: -

CDR3: CASSLTNYGYTF
DNA: TGTGCCAGCAGTTTAACCAACTATGGCTACACCTTC
size: -
length: 12
V: TRBV28
J: TRBJ1-2
D: -

CDR3: CASSGTDRVRNEQFF
DNA: TGTGCCAGCAGCGGGACGGACAGGGTGAGGAATGAGCAGTTCTTC
size: -
length: 15
V: TRBV7-9
J: TRBJ2-1
D: TRBD1

CDR3: CSVVSDYEQYF
DNA: TGCAGCGTTGTAAGCGACTACGAGCAGTACTTC
size: -
length: 11
V: TRBV29-1
J: TRBJ2-7
D: -

CDR3: CASSQAVFLLAGSYNEQFF
DNA: TGTGCCAGCAGCCAGGCCGTCTTCTTACTAGCGGGCTCCTACAATGAGCAGTTCTTC
size: -
length: 19
V: TRBV4-2
J: TRBJ2-1
D: TRBD2

CDR3: CASSAHRDFNEQFF
DNA: TGTGCCAGCAGCGCCCACCGGGACTTCAATGAGCAGTTCTTC
size: -
length: 14
V: TRBV9
J: TRBJ2-1
D: -

CDR3: CASSPGYGTRGYEQYF
DNA: TGTGCCAGCAGCCCCGGATATGGGACTAGGGGCTACGAGCAGTACTTC
size: once
length: 16
V: TRBV28
J: TRBJ2-7
D: TRBD2

CDR3: CASMEGLHEQYF
DNA: TGTGCCAGCATGGAGGGTTTGCACGAGCAGTACTTC
size: -
length: 12
V: TRBV2
J: TRBJ2-7
D: -

CDR3: CASSHIDRDEQYF
DNA: TGTGCCAGCAGCCATATAGACAGGGACGAGCAGTACTTC
size: -
length: 13
V: TRBV16
J: TRBJ2-7
D: TRBD1

CDR3: CASSIDLGTSLFSGELFF
DNA: TGTGCCAGTAGTATAGATCTCGGGACTAGCCTTTTCTCCGGGGAGCTGTTTTTT
size: -
length: 18
V: TRBV19
J: TRBJ2-2
D: TRBD2

CDR3: CASSTTPLRKSSYEQYF
DNA: TGTGCCAGCAGCACCACCCCCCTTCGGAAAAGCTCCTACGAGCAGTACTTC
size: -
length: 17
V: TRBV21-1
J: TRBJ2-7
D: -

CDR3: CASSFPAGQPNQPQHF
DNA: TGTGCCAGCAGCTTCCCCGCGGGACAACCTAATCAGCCCCAGCATTTT
size: once
length: 16
V: TRBV28
J: TRBJ1-5
D: -

CDR3: CASSIGLMNTEAFF
DNA: TGTGCCAGTAGTATAGGACTGATGAACACTGAAGCTTTCTTT
size: -
length: 14
V: TRBV19
J: TRBJ1-1
D: -

CDR3: CSASHGHGYTF
DNA: TGCAGTGCTAGTCACGGGCATGGCTACACCTTC
size: -
length: 11
V: TRBV20-1
J: TRBJ1-2
D: -

CDR3: CASSSRQGNQPQHF
DNA: TGTGCCAGCAGTAGCCGGCAGGGGAACCAGCCCCAGCATTTT
size: -
length: 14
V: TRBV27
J: TRBJ1-5
D: -

CDR3: CASSLRGPPYEQYF
DNA: TGCGCCAGCAGCTTGAGGGGCCCCCCCTACGAGCAGTACTTC
size: -
length: 14
V: TRBV5-1
J: TRBJ2-7
D: -

CDR3: CATSDRGQGGDYGYTF
DNA: TGTGCCACCAGTGACAGGGGGCAAGGGGGTGACTATGGCTACACCTTC
size: -
length: 16
V: TRBV15
J: TRBJ1-2
D: TRBD1

CDR3: CASSSGLAGTLLYNEQFF
DNA: TGCGCCAGCAGTTCGGGACTAGCGGGGACTCTACTCTACAATGAGCAGTTCTTC
size: -
length: 18
V: TRBV10-2
J: TRBJ2-1
D: TRBD2

CDR3: CASSLLYPGHTGELFF
DNA: TGTGCCAGCAGTTTACTTTATCCGGGCCACACCGGGGAGCTGTTTTTT
size: -
length: 16
V: TRBV28
J: TRBJ2-2
D: -

CDR3: CASSLGPTYEQYF
DNA: TGTGCCAGCAGTCTGGGACCGACCTACGAGCAGTACTTC
size: -
length: 13
V: TRBV27
J: TRBJ2-7
D: -

CDR3: CASSSGDLNTEAFF
DNA: TGTGCCAGCAGCTCAGGAGACTTGAACACTGAAGCTTTCTTT
size: -
length: 14
V: TRBV5-6
J: TRBJ1-1
D: -

CDR3: CASSYRQTSNYGYTF
DNA: TGTGCCAGCAGCTATAGACAGACTTCTAACTATGGCTACACCTTC
size: -
length: 15
V: TRBV5-8
J: TRBJ1-2
D: -

CDR3: CASSRARQIPYNEQFF
DNA: TGTGCCAGCAGCCGGGCCCGGCAGATCCCTTACAATGAGCAGTTCTTC
size: once
length: 16
V: TRBV14
J: TRBJ2-1
D: -

CDR3: CASSGGASYNEQFF
DNA: TGTGCCAGCAGCGGCGGTGCCTCCTACAATGAGCAGTTCTTC
size: -
length: 14
V: TRBV11-3
J: TRBJ2-1
D: -

CDR3: CASSLAEGQPFSGNTIYF
DNA: TGTGCCAGCAGCTTAGCTGAAGGGCAGCCTTTCTCTGGAAACACCATATATTTT
size: -
length: 18
V: TRBV7-6
J: TRBJ1-3
D: -

CDR3: CASSTVSEAFF
DNA: TGTGCCAGCAGCACAGTTAGTGAAGCTTTCTTT
size: once
length: 11
V: TRBV5-4
J: TRBJ1-1
D: -

CDR3: CASRTTGGEQYF
DNA: TGTGCAAGTCGCACGACAGGGGGCGAGCAGTACTTC
size: -
length: 12
V: TRBV12-2
J: TRBJ2-7
D: -

CDR3: CATSRDLSRVRAEKLFF
DNA: TGTGCCACCAGCAGAGATTTGAGTAGGGTGCGGGCTGAAAAACTGTTTTTT
size: -
length: 17
V: TRBV15
J: TRBJ1-4
D: -

CDR3: CASSLKGLGWNTIYF
DNA: TGTGCCAGCAGTTTAAAGGGGCTGGGATGGAACACCATATATTTT
size: -
length: 15
V: TRBV28
J: TRBJ1-3
D: -

CDR3: CAISEAPSGSQETQYF
DNA: TGTGCCATCAGTGAGGCTCCTAGCGGGTCACAAGAGACCCAGTACTTC
size: -
length: 16
V: TRBV10-3
J: TRBJ2-5
D: TRBD2

CDR3: CASSVDPSGVEQFF
DNA: TGTGCCAGCAGCGTAGACCCGTCTGGGGTTGAGCAGTTCTTC
size: -
length: 14
V: TRBV9
J: TRBJ2-1
D: -

CDR3: CAGLTGADTQYF
DNA: TGTGCCGGCCTCACAGGGGCAGATACGCAGTATTTT
size: once
length: 12
V: TRBV2
J: TRBJ2-3
D: TRBD1

CDR3: CASSPTGNTEAFF
DNA: TGTGCCAGCAGTCCGACAGGGAACACTGAAGCTTTCTTT
size: few
length: 13
V: TRBV27
J: TRBJ1-1
D: -

CDR3: CATSGVGYEQYF
DNA: TGTGCCACCTCTGGTGTGGGCTACGAGCAGTACTTC
size: -
length: 12
V: TRBV7-9
J: TRBJ2-7
D: -

CDR3: CASSSYVGGLGYEQYF
DNA: TGTGCCAGCAGTTCCTACGTGGGGGGCCTCGGCTACGAGCAGTACTTC
size: -
length: 16
V: TRBV27
J: TRBJ2-7
D: -

CDR3: CASSMSRESYEQYF
DNA: TGTGCCAGTAGTATGTCCAGGGAGTCCTACGAGCAGTACTTC
size: -
length: 14
V: TRBV19
J: TRBJ2-7
D: -

CDR3: CATREGGGGYEQYF
DNA: TGTGCCACCAGGGAAGGCGGGGGCGGGTACGAGCAGTACTTC
size: -
length: 14
V: TRBV15
J: TRBJ2-7
D: -

CDR3: CASSLAYPSYNEQFF
DNA: TGTGCCAGCAGCTTAGCGTATCCCTCCTACAATGAGCAGTTCTTC
size: -
length: 15
V: TRBV7-9
J: TRBJ2-1
D: -

CDR3: CASSLSSTYEQYF
DNA: TGTGCCAGCAGCTTGTCCAGCACCTACGAGCAGTACTTC
size: -
length: 13
V: TRBV5-6
J: TRBJ2-7
D: -

CDR3: CASNGGTGREQYF
DNA: TGTGCCAGCAATGGAGGCACTGGCCGGGAGCAGTACTTC
size: -
length: 13
V: TRBV27
J: TRBJ2-7
D: -

CDR3: CASSFNQGRRTGELFF
DNA: TGTGCCAGCAGTTTTAACCAGGGACGCCGCACCGGGGAGCTGTTTTTT
size: -
length: 16
V: TRBV7-8
J: TRBJ2-2
D: -

CDR3: CASSVGTGADEQYF
DNA: TGTGCCAGCAGCGTAGGGACAGGGGCGGACGAGCAGTACTTC
size: -
length: 14
V: TRBV9
J: TRBJ2-7
D: TRBD1

CDR3: CASSLSNGAGEQYF
DNA: TGTGCCAGCAGTTTATCCAACGGGGCGGGCGAGCAGTACTTC
size: -
length: 14
V: TRBV27
J: TRBJ2-7
D: -

CDR3: CSVTVQYNEQFF
DNA: TGCAGCGTCACGGTACAATACAATGAGCAGTTCTTC
size: -
length: 12
V: TRBV29-1
J: TRBJ2-1
D: -

CDR3: CASSLYNTEAFF
DNA: TGTGCCAGCAGTTTGTATAACACTGAAGCTTTCTTT
size: -
length: 12
V: TRBV28
J: TRBJ1-1
D: -

CDR3: CASSQVAGGDTDTQYF
DNA: TGCGCCAGCAGCCAAGTAGCGGGAGGGGACACAGATACGCAGTATTTT
size: once
length: 16
V: TRBV4-1
J: TRBJ2-3
D: TRBD2

CDR3: CASSPSQGPYNEQFF
DNA: TGTGCCAGCAGCCCCAGCCAGGGGCCTTACAATGAGCAGTTCTTC
size: -
length: 15
V: TRBV11-3
J: TRBJ2-1
D: -

CDR3: CASSQLISKNSYNEQFF
DNA: TGTGCCAGCAGCCAACTAATCTCAAAAAACTCCTACAATGAGCAGTTCTTC
size: once
length: 17
V: TRBV7-9
J: TRBJ2-1
D: -

CDR3: CASKGPGNEQFF
DNA: TGTGCCAGCAAAGGGCCAGGCAATGAGCAGTTCTTC
size: -
length: 12
V: TRBV7-8
J: TRBJ2-1
D: -

CDR3: CASSDSFSGELFF
DNA: TGTGCCAGCAGTGATAGCTTTTCCGGGGAGCTGTTTTTT
size: -
length: 13
V: TRBV9
J: TRBJ2-2
D: -

CDR3: CASSLAAGGDTEAFF
DNA: TGTGCCAGCAGCTTAGCGGCGGGCGGGGACACTGAAGCTTTCTTT
size: -
length: 15
V: TRBV7-9
J: TRBJ1-1
D: -

CDR3: CASSSPSTYNEQFF
DNA: TGTGCCAGCAGCAGCCCCTCAACCTACAATGAGCAGTTCTTC
size: -
length: 14
V: TRBV6-5
J: TRBJ2-1
D: -

CDR3: CASSLGSSYEQYF
DNA: TGTGCCAGCAGCTTGGGCAGCTCCTACGAGCAGTACTTC
size: -
length: 13
V: TRBV5-6
J: TRBJ2-7
D: -

CDR3: CASGTGSSYNEQFF
DNA: TGCGCCAGCGGGACAGGGAGTAGCTACAATGAGCAGTTCTTC
size: -
length: 14
V: TRBV5-1
J: TRBJ2-1
D: TRBD1